These 31 T cell receptor beta chains originate from one sample sequenced in a study of blood T cell repertoires in COVID-19. Sequencing used immunoSEQ multiplex PCR; TCRdb keeps in-frame clones, though not all of them. This table holds 400,000 to 450,000 clones, more than 70% found once. Sequencing used peripheral blood. Source of these receptors: a woman aged 45-65 years with COVID-19, enrolled during active disease.

In this sample, this clone turned up a few times. The rearrangement links TRBV27 to TRBJ1-1, with 12 bases that match TRBD1. Germline assignment: CDR1 MNHEY and CDR2 SMNVEV (reference sequence). The J segment lost 0 bases and the V segment lost 6 bases, leaving 5 bases of the junction unmatched. The CDR3 covers 16 residues. For the CDR3, the DNA is TGTGCCAGCAGGCGGGGACAGGGGGCTCTGAACACTGAAGCTTTCTTT. Protein product: CASRRGQGALNTEAFF.

V is TRBV10-1 and J is TRBJ2-7, with D possibly matching TRBD1 (5 bases). V was pared by 6 bases and J by 3 bases, with 24 bases between. The CDR3 has 17 residues. The germline V gene encodes CDR1 WNHNN and CDR2 SYGVQD (reference sequence). CDR3 region: CASSEGAQGHPYYEQYF. The CDR3 DNA reads as TGCGCCAGCAGCGAAGGGGCCCAGGGTCATCCCTACTACGAGCAGTACTTC.

As for this clone: Other DNA sequences in this specimen translate into the identical CDR3. The chain is built from TRBV27 and TRBJ2-7; maybe TRBD1 (5 bases). In germline, CDR1 is MNHEY, CDR2 SMNVEV (reference sequence). V dropped 2 bases and J dropped 0 bases, with 5 bases sitting between them. The CDR3 length is 13 residues. CDR3 amino acids: CASSLDSSYEQYF. The CDR3 coding sequence is TGTGCCAGCAGTTTAGACAGCTCCTACGAGCAGTACTTC.

The rearrangement joins TRBV24-1 to TRBJ1-1; 9 nucleotides match TRBD1. The CDR3 is 17 amino acids. Germline V gene lookup returns CDR1 KGHDR and CDR2 SFDVKD. With 5 bases clipped from V and 1 base from J, the junction kept 10 bases outside the gene matches. For the CDR3, the DNA is TGTGCCACCAGTGTCAGGATACCGGGACAGGGGAACACTGAAGCTTTCTTT. It specifies CATSVRIPGQGNTEAFF.

This chain joins TRBV5-1 and TRBJ2-1, with 7 bases fitting TRBD2. This CDR3 has 16 residues. V shed 4 bases, J shed 0 bases, and the junction held 7 bases outside the gene matches. Germline CDR1 reads SGHRS; CDR2 reads YFSETQ. CDR3 sequence reads: CASSPTGGGSYNEQFF. For the CDR3, the DNA is TGCGCCAGCAGCCCCACTGGGGGGGGCTCCTACAATGAGCAGTTCTTC.

V and J are TRBV7-9 and TRBJ1-1; TRBD1 agrees at 7 bases. The CDR3 sequence is 13 residues long. After removal of 7 bases from V and 5 bases from J, the junction contained 7 bases not matched to a gene. Germline values: CDR1 SEHNR, CDR2 FQNEAQ (reference sequence). CDR3 residues: CASIRQGGTEAFF. In DNA, the CDR3 is TGTGCCAGCATTAGACAGGGCGGAACTGAAGCTTTCTTT. The variable domain in full, with the rest retrieved from reference TRBV7-9 and TRBJ1-1, is DTGVSQNPRHKITKRGQNVTFRCDPISEHNRLYWYRQTLGQGPEFLTYFQNEAQLEKSRLLSDRFSAERPKGSFSTLEIQRTEQGDSAMYLCASIRQGGTEAFFGQGTRLTVV.

The chain is built from TRBV19 and TRBJ1-1; a possible D gene is TRBD1 (6 bases). The V gene's germline CDR1 is LNHDA and CDR2 SQIVND (reference sequence). The CDR3 has 15 amino acids. V was trimmed by 7 bases and J by 1 base, leaving 16 bases between them. The CDR3 nucleotides are TGTGCCAGTATCCCAGACAGGAGGTCGAACACTGAAGCTTTCTTT. This gives the protein CASIPDRRSNTEAFF.

CDR3 DNA sequence: TGTGCCGGGGGCGGGGGCACTGAAGCTTTCTTT. Its translation is CAGGGGTEAFF. The V call is TRBV10-3, the J call TRBJ1-1; perhaps TRBD1 as D (6 bases). Trimming pared 11 bases from V and 4 bases from J, leaving 11 bases between. Germline lookup yields CDR1 ENHRY and CDR2 SYGVKD. The CDR3 spans 11 residues.

V and J are TRBV7-7 and TRBJ2-2; 9 bases agree with TRBD1. The CDR3 is 14 residues long. Germline CDR1 reads SSHAT; CDR2 reads FNYEAQ (reference sequence). Germline trimming cut 5 bases from V and 8 bases from J; bases unmatched to any gene: 6. The CDR3 spells CASSRDRDWGELFF. DNA of the CDR3: TGTGCCAGCAGCAGGGACAGGGATTGGGGGGAGCTGTTTTTT.

V is TRBV27 and J is TRBJ1-2; TRBD1 aligns across 8 bases. Germline V gene sequence: CDR1 MNHEY, CDR2 SMNVEV (reference sequence). CDR3 length: 17 residues. Trimming took 2 bases from V and 0 from J; bases not matched to a gene: 8. The CDR3 region has the DNA TGTGCCAGCAGTTTAGGGACCGGACAGGGATCTAACTATGGCTACACCTTC. Residues: CASSLGTGQGSNYGYTF.

The chain links TRBV24-1 to TRBJ2-7, with 8 positions matching TRBD1. Trimming cost V 6 bases and J 3 bases; bases outside gene matches: 6. The CDR3 totals 14 residues. Per the germline V gene, CDR1 is KGHDR and CDR2 is SFDVKD. The CDR3 protein is CATSPRDRFYEQYF. The CDR3 bases are TGTGCCACCAGTCCCCGGGACAGGTTCTACGAGCAGTACTTC.

The rearrangement uses TRBV12-2 and TRBJ2-3; the D call of TRBD2 is as the table states it, not checked on the DNA. TRBV12-2 is marked as a pseudogene. This CDR3 comprises 13 residues. The CDR3 DNA reads as TGTGCAAGTCGCTATCCCAGGGCGGGGACGCAGTATTTT. It encodes CASRYPRAGTQYF.

The chain carries TRBV28 and TRBJ2-7; 7 bases are shared with TRBD1. J gave up 9 bases and V 7 bases, and 12 bases lay outside the gene matches. CDR1 and CDR2 (germline): MDHEN, SYDVKM. CDR3 size: 13 residues. The CDR3 here is CASNNIQGQPQYF. CDR3 bases: TGTGCCAGCAATAATATACAGGGACAGCCGCAGTACTTC. The complete variable domain, with remaining parts taken from reference TRBV28 and TRBJ2-7, reads DVKVTQSSRYLVKRTGEKVFLECVQDMDHENMFWYRQDPGLGLRLIYFSYDVKMKEKGDIPEGYSVSREKKERFSLILESASTNQTSMYLCASNNIQGQPQYFGPGTRLTVT.

The V call is TRBV19, the J call TRBJ2-1; D perhaps matches TRBD1 (6 bases). The V gene lost 2 bases and the J gene lost 9 bases, with 8 bases spanning the gap. This CDR3 has 12 residues. The germline CDR1 and CDR2 sequences are LNHDA and SQIVND (reference sequence). CDR3 DNA sequence: TGTGCCAGTAGTATACAGGGGAGTGAGCAGTTCTTC. Translated: CASSIQGSEQFF.

A few counts support this clone. V usage is TRBV28 and J usage is TRBJ1-5; possible D gene TRBD1, 5 bases. The CDR3 is 12 amino acids. The V end was cut by 8 bases, the J end by 4 bases, with 9 bases between. Germline V lookup: CDR1 MDHEN, CDR2 SYDVKM. The CDR3 DNA sequence: TGTGCCAGCGGCGGGGGAAATCAGCCCCAGCATTTT. Translation: CASGGGNQPQHF. The entire variable domain, with the rest obtained from reference TRBV28 and TRBJ1-5, is as follows: DVKVTQSSRYLVKRTGEKVFLECVQDMDHENMFWYRQDPGLGLRLIYFSYDVKMKEKGDIPEGYSVSREKKERFSLILESASTNQTSMYLCASGGGNQPQHFGDGTRLSIL.

The chain joins TRBV9 to TRBJ1-6; D is uncertain. The V and J ends lost 0 bases and 0 bases respectively, with 10 bases between them. CDR1 is SGDLS, CDR2 YYNGEE, per germline. This CDR3 has 17 amino acids. This CDR3 is CASSVGIASSYNSPLHF. DNA of the CDR3: TGTGCCAGCAGCGTAGGAATTGCCAGCTCCTATAATTCACCCCTCCACTTT.

The chain has TRBV2 and TRBJ2-2; possibly TRBD1 for D (6 bases). Germline CDR1 reads SNHLY; CDR2 reads FYNNEI. The V and J ends lost 4 bases and 4 bases respectively, with 10 bases between them. The CDR3 spans 14 residues. The DNA for the CDR3 is TGTGCCAGCAGTGGCAGGGGATCCACCGGGGAGCTGTTTTTT. Its translation is CASSGRGSTGELFF.

V is TRBV7-9 and J is TRBJ1-6, with TRBD1 identical over 7 bases. Germline trimming cut 8 bases from V and 4 bases from J; bases unmatched to any gene: 8. The CDR3 runs to 15 residues. The germline V gene has CDR1 SEHNR and CDR2 FQNEAQ (reference sequence). The CDR3 nucleotides are TGTGCCAGCCGAAACTTGGGACAGTATAATTCACCCCTCCACTTT. It translates to CASRNLGQYNSPLHF. The variable domain in full, completed from reference TRBV7-9 and TRBJ1-6, reads DTGVSQNPRHKITKRGQNVTFRCDPISEHNRLYWYRQTLGQGPEFLTYFQNEAQLEKSRLLSDRFSAERPKGSFSTLEIQRTEQGDSAMYLCASRNLGQYNSPLHFGNGTRLTVT.

The chain has TRBV5-8 and TRBJ2-7; maybe TRBD2 (6 bases). Germline values: CDR1 SGHTS, CDR2 YDEGEE. This CDR3 is built from 14 residues. V gave up 4 bases and J gave up 6 bases, with 17 bases separating them. CDR3 loop: CASSRLGGAGEQYF. CDR3 nucleotides: TGTGCCAGCAGCCGCCTTGGAGGGGCGGGCGAGCAGTACTTC.

The chain links TRBV5-1 to TRBJ1-2, with D perhaps TRBD1 (5 bases). In germline, CDR1 is SGHRS, CDR2 YFSETQ. V was shortened by 2 bases and J by 6 bases, with 11 bases between the two germline ends. CDR3 size: 13 residues. The DNA for the CDR3 is TGCGCCAGCAGCTTCCAGGGTGGGGATGGCTACACCTTC. Amino acids: CASSFQGGDGYTF.

V usage is TRBV3-1 (or the pseudogene TRBV3-2) and J usage is TRBJ2-7; 7 bases agree with TRBD1. CDR1 is LGHDT and CDR2 is YNNKEL in the germline V gene (reference sequence). The CDR3 totals 16 residues. The V and J ends lost 4 bases and 3 bases, in that order; junction bases with no gene match: 12. The CDR3 reads CASSRLITGDHYEQYF. The CDR3 bases are TGTGCCAGCAGCCGATTGATAACAGGGGACCACTACGAGCAGTACTTC.

The chain couples TRBV19 to TRBJ2-7; D not certain. V lost 10 bases, J lost 4 bases, and 20 bases lay in between. Germline CDR1 LNHDA, CDR2 SQIVND (reference sequence). The CDR3 is 14 residues long. As DNA, the CDR3 is TGTGCCACCCTTCCGCCGGTACCGCCGTACGAGCAGTACTTC. Translated: CATLPPVPPYEQYF.

This clone occurred once. The rearrangement links TRBV7-3 to TRBJ1-2; perhaps TRBD1 as D (5 bases). The V and J ends lost 5 bases and 4 bases respectively, with 11 bases between them. Germline V gene sequence: CDR1 SGHTA, CDR2 FQGTGA. The CDR3 spans 13 residues. The chain's CDR3 is CASSQSGGYGYTF. The CDR3 nucleotides read TGTGCCAGCAGCCAGAGCGGGGGCTATGGCTACACCTTC.

The chain has TRBV9 and TRBJ1-2, with no clear D. The CDR3 is 17 residues long. Per germline, CDR1 SGDLS and CDR2 YYNGEE. Between the trimmed V and J ends, which lost 0 bases and 4 bases, there was a span of 19 bases. Here the CDR3 DNA reads TGTGCCAGCAGCGTAGACCCCGGGAGGGCCAGGACCTATGGCTACACCTTC. It is translated as CASSVDPGRARTYGYTF.

This clone was found once. The chain combines TRBV4-1 with TRBJ1-5; D call uncertain. Per the germline V gene, CDR1 is MGHRA and CDR2 is YSYEKL. The CDR3 loop spans 15 amino acids. V was cut by 1 base and J by 7 bases, with 14 bases left in between. CDR3 bases: TGCGCCAGCAGCCAAGCCCCCGAGGAATGGCAGCCCCAGCATTTT. Residues: CASSQAPEEWQPQHF.

The CDR3 is CASSRTGGGGYTF. CDR3 sequence (DNA): TGTGCCAGCAGTCGCACAGGGGGGGGTGGCTACACCTTC. J is TRBJ1-2 and V is TRBV6-5, with 8 nucleotides matching TRBD1. The ends lost 5 bases at V and 7 bases at J; junction bases unmatched: 6. CDR3 length: 13 amino acids. Germline V gene sequence: CDR1 MNHEY, CDR2 SVGAGI.

The rearrangement links TRBV5-1 to TRBJ2-7, with D possibly TRBD1 on 6 matching bases. CDR1 and CDR2 from the germline V gene are SGHRS and YFSETQ. There are 15 residues in the CDR3. V was cut by 3 bases and J by 7 bases, with 20 bases left in between. In nucleotides, the CDR3 is TGCGCCAGCAGCTCCCTTCCCCGGGGTAGGGGGGAGCAGTACTTC. Translation gives CASSSLPRGRGEQYF.

This clone was picked up a small number of times. The rearrangement links TRBV30 to TRBJ2-2, with D maybe TRBD1 (6 bases). From germline, CDR1 is GTSNPN and CDR2 SVGIG (reference sequence). This CDR3 has 14 amino acids. Trimming took off 4 bases at V and 2 bases at J, with 11 bases between the two ends. In DNA form, the CDR3 reads TGTGCCTGGATCCGACAGGTTAACACCGGGGAGCTGTTTTTT. It specifies CAWIRQVNTGELFF.

The V call is TRBV28, the J call TRBJ1-1; 8 bases match TRBD1. The V gene's germline CDR1 is MDHEN and CDR2 SYDVKM. There are 12 residues in the CDR3. V was pared by 8 bases and J by 8 bases, with 7 bases of the junction left unmatched. The CDR3 DNA is TGTGCCAGCGGAAACAGGGGGGGGGAAGCTTTCTTT. Residues: CASGNRGGEAFF.

The rearrangement joins TRBV11-2 to TRBJ2-5; TRBD1 aligns across 8 bases. From germline, CDR1 is SGHAT and CDR2 FQNNGV. This CDR3 has 16 amino acids. Unmatched junction bases numbered 11, after V lost 3 bases and J lost 5 bases. The CDR3 nucleotides are TGTGCCAGCAGCTTGGCCACAGGGGGGTCTCACGAGACCCAGTACTTC. Protein: CASSLATGGSHETQYF.

The V call is TRBV6-6, the J call TRBJ2-1; TRBD1 aligns across 7 bases. The CDR3 is 15 residues long. Germline V gene data show CDR1 as MNHNY and CDR2 as SVGAGI (reference sequence). V was clipped by 2 bases and J by 7 bases; unmatched bases: 8. The CDR3 region is CASSYPRGGQNEQFF. In nucleotides, the CDR3 is TGTGCCAGCAGTTACCCGCGAGGGGGCCAGAATGAGCAGTTCTTC.